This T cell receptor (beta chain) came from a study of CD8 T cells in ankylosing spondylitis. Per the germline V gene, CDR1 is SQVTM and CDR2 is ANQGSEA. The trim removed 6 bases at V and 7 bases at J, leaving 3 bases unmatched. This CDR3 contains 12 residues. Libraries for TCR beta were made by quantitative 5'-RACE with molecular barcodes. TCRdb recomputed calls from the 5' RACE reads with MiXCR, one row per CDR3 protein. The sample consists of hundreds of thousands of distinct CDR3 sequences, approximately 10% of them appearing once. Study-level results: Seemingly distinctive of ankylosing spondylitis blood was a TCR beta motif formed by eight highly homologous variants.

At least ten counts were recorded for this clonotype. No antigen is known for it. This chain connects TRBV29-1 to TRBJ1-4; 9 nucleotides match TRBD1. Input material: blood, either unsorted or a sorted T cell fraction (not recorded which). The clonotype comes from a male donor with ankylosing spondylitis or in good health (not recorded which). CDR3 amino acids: CSVRTGAEKLFF. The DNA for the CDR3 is TGCAGCGTCAGGACAGGGGCTGAAAAACTGTTTTTT.